This is a list of T cell receptor beta chains from one sample in a study of blood T cell repertoires in COVID-19. Data came from immunoSEQ multiplex PCR; TCRdb stores just in-frame clones and leaves some out. The sample records about 300,000 clones, about nine tenths being singletons. Input material: PBMCs or T cells enriched from blood (not recorded which). The receptors were gathered from a woman aged 45-60 years who had been exposed to COVID-19. Both conserved end residues are part of each CDR3. The order of the fields is CDR3 protein, CDR3 DNA, clone size, D gene, V gene, J gene. D genes are given only for firm matches. For some rows the clone size is stated as once, few or many, or as a class when expanded; others skip it.

CDR3: CASSVGQNTEAFF
DNA: TGTGCCAGCAGCGTAGGACAGAACACTGAAGCTTTCTTT
size: once
D: .
V: TRBV7-9
J: TRBJ1-1

CDR3: CASSERTRGNEQFF
DNA: TGTGCCAGCAGTGAGCGAACTAGAGGGAATGAGCAGTTCTTC
size: .
D: .
V: TRBV6-1
J: TRBJ2-1

CDR3: CSARTGTGNEKLFF
DNA: TGCAGCGCCAGGACCGGGACAGGGAATGAAAAACTGTTTTTT
size: .
D: TRBD1
V: TRBV29-1
J: TRBJ1-4

CDR3: CASSSDRYQETQYF
DNA: TGTGCCAGCAGCTCTGACAGATACCAAGAGACCCAGTACTTC
size: .
D: .
V: TRBV7-9
J: TRBJ2-5

CDR3: CASSRDTSTGELFF
DNA: TGTGCCAGCAGTAGGGACACCAGCACCGGGGAGCTGTTTTTT
size: .
D: .
V: TRBV6-5
J: TRBJ2-2

CDR3: CASSLPGVTYEQYF
DNA: TGTGCCAGCAGCTTGCCGGGTGTAACCTACGAGCAGTACTTC
size: .
D: .
V: TRBV5-8
J: TRBJ2-7

CDR3: CASSLGGASFYNEQFF
DNA: TGCGCCAGCAGCTTGGGTGGGGCGTCCTTCTACAATGAGCAGTTCTTC
size: .
D: .
V: TRBV5-1
J: TRBJ2-1

CDR3: CASRKFTGYEQYF
DNA: TGTGCCAGCAGAAAATTTACAGGGTACGAGCAGTACTTC
size: .
D: .
V: TRBV27
J: TRBJ2-7

CDR3: CASSILAGTGVGYTF
DNA: TGTGCCAGTAGTATTTTAGCCGGGACAGGGGTTGGCTACACCTTC
size: .
D: TRBD1
V: TRBV19
J: TRBJ1-2

CDR3: CATELAGAPYEQYF
DNA: TGTGCCACCGAACTAGCGGGGGCCCCATACGAGCAGTACTTC
size: .
D: TRBD2
V: TRBV28
J: TRBJ2-7

CDR3: CASSQEAGPGTSGGVENEQFF
DNA: TGTGCCAGCAGCCAAGAAGCTGGCCCTGGGACTAGCGGGGGGGTGGAGAATGAGCAGTTCTTC
size: .
D: TRBD2
V: TRBV3-1/TRBV3-2
J: TRBJ2-1

CDR3: CASSLRGTGANTGELFF
DNA: TGTGCCAGCAGCTTACGAGGGACAGGGGCGAACACCGGGGAGCTGTTTTTT
size: .
D: TRBD1
V: TRBV11-3
J: TRBJ2-2

CDR3: CASSPEWRGGLETQYF
DNA: TGTGCCAGCAGCCCAGAATGGCGGGGAGGGTTGGAGACCCAGTACTTC
size: .
D: TRBD2
V: TRBV7-9
J: TRBJ2-5

CDR3: CASRDFDTEAFF
DNA: TGTGCCAGCAGGGACTTCGACACTGAAGCTTTCTTT
size: .
D: .
V: TRBV3-1/TRBV3-2
J: TRBJ1-1

CDR3: CASSLGAVANVLTF
DNA: TGTGCCAGCAGCTTAGGGGCCGTGGCCAACGTCCTGACTTTC
size: .
D: .
V: TRBV7-8
J: TRBJ2-6

CDR3: CASSVPPWGGNNEQYF
DNA: TGTGCCAGCAGCGTCCCACCTTGGGGGGGGAATAACGAGCAGTACTTC
size: .
D: TRBD2
V: TRBV5-4
J: TRBJ2-7

CDR3: CASSLTDRGGYTF
DNA: TGTGCCAGCAGCTTAACGGACAGGGGTGGCTACACCTTC
size: once
D: TRBD1
V: TRBV7-8
J: TRBJ1-2

CDR3: CASSEALRGNSYNSPLHF
DNA: TGTGCCAGCAGTGAAGCGCTTAGGGGGAATTCGTATAATTCACCCCTCCACTTT
size: .
D: .
V: TRBV2
J: TRBJ1-6

CDR3: CASSSEGTGYRRAYEQYF
DNA: TGTGCCAGCAGCTCAGAGGGGACAGGATATAGGAGGGCCTACGAGCAGTACTTC
size: .
D: TRBD1
V: TRBV5-6
J: TRBJ2-7

CDR3: CASSLTGGARTDTQYF
DNA: TGTGCCAGCAGCTTGACTGGCGGGGCGCGCACAGATACGCAGTATTTT
size: .
D: .
V: TRBV5-6
J: TRBJ2-3

CDR3: CASSGGWDGGTADYYGYTF
DNA: TGCGCCAGCAGTGGGGGATGGGATGGCGGGACGGCTGACTACTATGGCTACACCTTC
size: .
D: .
V: TRBV10-2
J: TRBJ1-2

CDR3: CASSQEAASGQGNEQYF
DNA: TGTGCCAGCAGCCAAGAAGCAGCGTCGGGACAGGGCAACGAGCAGTACTTC
size: .
D: TRBD1
V: TRBV3-1/TRBV3-2
J: TRBJ2-7